These T cell receptor beta chains were read from a single sample in a study of cytomegalovirus exposure and HLA in healthy donors. This table comes from immunoSEQ multiplex PCR, and its TCRdb copy is limited to in-frame clones, with some not included. The sample includes under 150,000 clones, roughly 77% of them seen just once. The material sequenced was PBMCs. Source of these receptors: a female donor in good health and CMV-seronegative. Both conserved end residues are part of each CDR3. The D gene is left open where the match is weak.

V gene	D gene	CDR3 length	J gene	CDR3 protein	CDR3 DNA
TRBV9	TRBD1	15	TRBJ1-5	CASSVTGQGNQPQHF	TGTGCCAGCAGCGTCACGGGACAGGGCAATCAGCCCCAGCATTTT
TRBV5-6	TRBD1	14	TRBJ1-2	CASSLARGDYGYTF	TGTGCCAGCAGCTTGGCCAGGGGGGACTATGGCTACACCTTC
TRBV6-5	NA	12	TRBJ2-5	CASSLLGETQYF	TGTGCCAGCAGTTTACTAGGAGAGACCCAGTACTTC
TRBV6-1	TRBD2	13	TRBJ2-5	CASNKRGGETQYF	TGTGCCAGCAACAAGCGGGGGGGTGAGACCCAGTACTTC
TRBV10-1	NA	14	TRBJ2-7	CASSESGAENEQYF	TGCGCCAGCAGTGAGTCAGGGGCAGAGAACGAGCAGTACTTC
TRBV7-9	TRBD1	16	TRBJ2-3	CASSFRQGNPTDTQYF	TGTGCCAGCAGCTTCCGACAGGGAAACCCCACAGATACGCAGTATTTT
TRBV28	NA	14	TRBJ1-5	CASSPTRLNQPQHF	TGTGCCAGCAGCCCGACTAGGCTCAATCAGCCCCAGCATTTT
TRBV10-3	TRBD1	14	TRBJ1-2	CAISESGGADGYTF	TGTGCCATCAGTGAGTCAGGGGGCGCGGATGGCTACACCTTC
TRBV27	NA	15	TRBJ1-5	CASSLSRQNNQPQHF	TGTGCCAGCAGTTTATCGAGACAAAACAATCAGCCCCAGCATTTT
TRBV21-1	NA	16	TRBJ1-1	CASGKVEAAMNTEAFF	TGTGCCAGCGGCAAAGTCGAGGCGGCGATGAACACTGAAGCTTTCTTT
TRBV7-9	TRBD1	17	TRBJ2-5	CASSFLQKGALEETQYF	TGTGCCAGCAGCTTCCTTCAGAAGGGGGCATTAGAAGAGACCCAGTACTTC